The 5 T cell receptor beta chains presented below share a single source sample, sequenced in a study of blood T cell repertoires in COVID-19. Some clones are missing from TCRdb's copy, which holds only in-frame ones; the method was immunoSEQ multiplex PCR. Here the sample spans about 210,000 clones, 60% to 85% being singletons. What was sequenced was peripheral blood. The receptors were sampled from a woman in her seventies with acute or convalescent COVID-19.

For the CDR3, the DNA is TGTGCCTGGAGGACCCTTAAGGGACAGAACACCGGGGAGCTGTTTTTT. It codes for CAWRTLKGQNTGELFF. V gene TRBV30 combines with J gene TRBJ2-2, with a possible D match to TRBD1 (6 bases). The CDR3 totals 16 residues. V lost 3 bases and J lost 1, with 15 bases in between. Germline CDR1 reads GTSNPN; CDR2 reads SVGIG (reference sequence).

Turning to this clone: This sample includes further DNA sequences coding for the same CDR3. The chain recombines TRBV19 with TRBJ2-5; a possible D gene is TRBD1 (6 bases). Germline V CDR1 and CDR2: LNHDA, SQIVND (reference sequence). The CDR3 is made up of 13 amino acids. V gave up 6 bases and J gave up 2 bases, with 10 bases separating them. CDR3 coding DNA: TGTGCCAGTAGCCGGGACAATCAAGAGACCCAGTACTTC. Amino acids: CASSRDNQETQYF.

The V and J genes are TRBV29-1 and TRBJ2-7; 7 nucleotides agree with TRBD1. The V segment lost 7 bases and the J segment 0 bases; nucleotides outside the gene matches: 3. Looked up from germline, CDR1 is SQVTM and CDR2 is ANQGSEA. The CDR3 runs to 12 residues. CDR3 in amino acids: CSARDSSYEQYF. The CDR3 DNA reads as TGCAGCGCCCGGGACAGCTCCTACGAGCAGTACTTC.

V is TRBV5-1 and J is TRBJ2-6; no clear D. Germline CDR1 is SGHRS and CDR2 is YFSETQ. The CDR3 contains 14 residues. V gave up 4 bases and J gave up 5 bases, with 10 bases separating them. The CDR3, as DNA: TGCGCCAGCAGCCCAGAGGTAAGGGCCAACGTCCTGACTTTC. This codes for CASSPEVRANVLTF.

V gene TRBV7-2 combines with J gene TRBJ2-7; D gene uncertain. The germline CDR1 and CDR2 sequences are SGHTA and FQGNSA. CDR3 length equals 14 residues. Trimming removed 1 base from V and 2 bases from J, with 9 bases in between. Here the CDR3 DNA reads TGTGCCAGCAGCTTAGTAGGTACAGCCTACGAGCAGTACTTC. It codes for CASSLVGTAYEQYF.